These 13 T cell receptor beta chains originate from one sample sequenced in a study of early T cells in non-severe SARS-CoV-2 infection. TCRdb re-called the 5' RACE reads with MiXCR, one entry per CDR3 protein. The top ten clones hold approximately 4% of a sample with about 90,000 distinct CDR3 sequences, 10% to 15% of them seen once. This material consisted of whole blood, taken at baseline. The receptors originated from an adult who was a healthcare worker with PCR-confirmed SARS-CoV-2 infection or an uninfected control (not recorded which).

The rearrangement joins TRBV11-2 to TRBJ1-2; no firm D call. The CDR3 is 13 amino acids. Germline V CDR1 and CDR2: SGHAT, FQNNGV. With 1 base removed from V and 8 bases from J, the gap between germline ends came to 11 bases. The CDR3 protein is CASSLVGDWGYTF. CDR3 nucleotides: TGTGCCAGCAGCTTAGTGGGAGACTGGGGCTACACCTTC.

This chain links TRBV6-6 with TRBJ2-1; no clear D gene. Germline CDR1 is MNHNY and CDR2 is SVGAGI (reference sequence). The CDR3 runs 13 residues. V lost 8 bases to trimming and J lost 0 bases, with 8 bases between them. This chain's CDR3 is CASALSSYNEQFF. CDR3 nucleotides: TGTGCCAGCGCCCTTAGCTCCTACAATGAGCAGTTCTTC.

The gene calls are TRBV30 and TRBJ1-4; 7 bases align to TRBD1. Trimming took 4 bases from V and 5 from J; bases not matched to a gene: 10. The CDR3 contains 15 residues. Per the germline V gene, CDR1 is GTSNPN and CDR2 is SVGIG (reference sequence). CDR3: CAWTAVQGRNEKLFF. The CDR3 DNA reads as TGTGCCTGGACAGCCGTACAGGGGAGGAATGAAAAACTGTTTTTT.

This clonotype has ten or more counts. V usage is TRBV27 and J usage is TRBJ2-1, with D possibly called TRBD1 or TRBD2 (5 bases each). V was pared by 2 bases and J by 1 base, with 9 bases between. CDR1 is MNHEY, CDR2 SMNVEV, per germline (reference sequence). The CDR3 extends over 15 amino acids. The CDR3 DNA reads as TGTGCCAGCAGTTTAGAGGGGATATCCTACAATGAGCAGTTCTTC. This sequence encodes CASSLEGISYNEQFF.

CDR3 DNA: TGTGCCAGCAGCCTGAGACAGGTATCGGACGGCTACACCTTC. Its protein product is CASSLRQVSDGYTF. The rearrangement links TRBV11-2 to TRBJ1-2; possibly TRBD1 for D (6 bases). The CDR3 runs 14 residues. The germline gives CDR1 SGHAT, CDR2 FQNNGV. V was clipped by 5 bases and J by 8 bases, with 18 bases between them.

This clonotype was seen a handful of times. The J gene is TRBJ2-7, the V gene TRBV18; weak D call: TRBD1 (5 bases). There are 13 residues in the CDR3. CDR1 KGHSH and CDR2 LQKENI come from the germline V gene. V gave up 1 base and J gave up 5 bases, with 9 bases separating them. The CDR3 sequence: CASSPQGIDEQYF. In DNA, the CDR3 is TGTGCCAGCTCACCACAGGGGATCGACGAGCAGTACTTC.

The chain is built from TRBV12-3 or TRBV12-4 and TRBJ1-4; D gene ambiguous. Trimming took off 3 bases at V and 6 bases at J, with 2 bases between the two ends. This CDR3 has 11 amino acids. CDR3 DNA sequence: TGTGCCAGCAGTTTCGATGAAAAACTGTTTTTT. This codes for CASSFDEKLFF.

DNA for the CDR3: TGTGCCAGCAGTCCCCTAGCGGGAGTGGGAGATACGCAGTATTTT. Protein product: CASSPLAGVGDTQYF. The chain links TRBV27 to TRBJ2-3; 10 bases agree with TRBD2. CDR3 length equals 15 residues. Trimming removed 5 bases from V and 5 bases from J; junction bases left unmatched: 7. Germline V gives CDR1 MNHEY, CDR2 SMNVEV (reference sequence).

The table lists this clonotype with a few counts. V gene TRBV20-1 combines with J gene TRBJ2-3, with TRBD2 matching over 11 bases. This CDR3 region has 16 residues. Germline assignment: CDR1 DFQATT and CDR2 SNEGSKA (reference sequence). The V gene end was trimmed by 6 bases and the J gene end by 2 bases; junction bases not matched to a gene: 10. The CDR3 reads CSAPPRLAGYTDTQYF. In nucleotides, the CDR3 is TGCAGTGCCCCTCCCAGACTAGCGGGATACACAGATACGCAGTATTTT.

The chain links TRBV18 to TRBJ1-1; D unresolved. Germline values: CDR1 KGHSH, CDR2 LQKENI. Trimming pared 2 bases from V and 3 bases from J, leaving 7 bases between. The CDR3 covers 13 residues. The chain's CDR3 is CASSPSLDTEAFF. CDR3 in DNA: TGTGCCAGCTCACCAAGCCTCGACACTGAAGCTTTCTTT. Looking up the rest from reference TRBV18 and TRBJ1-1 gives the full variable domain: NAGVMQNPRHLVRRRGQEARLRCSPMKGHSHVYWYRQLPEEGLKFMVYLQKENIIDESGMPKERFSAEFPKEGPSILRIQQVVRGDSAAYFCASSPSLDTEAFFGQGTRLTVV.

The chain carries TRBV28 and TRBJ2-5; 9 nucleotides line up with TRBD1. Germline-derived CDR1 and CDR2 are MDHEN and SYDVKM. V lost 5 bases, J lost 4 bases, and 8 bases stayed unmatched. This CDR3 comprises 15 residues. CDR3 residues: CASSKTGGARETQYF. As DNA, the CDR3 is TGTGCCAGCAGTAAGACAGGGGGGGCTCGAGAGACCCAGTACTTC.

CDR3 DNA sequence: TGTGCCAGCACCATCAGGGGCAGGGGAACTGGCTACACCTTC. Protein sequence: CASTIRGRGTGYTF. The chain is built from TRBV7-9 and TRBJ1-2, with D possibly being TRBD1 (6 bases). This CDR3 is 14 amino acids long. Germline CDR1 is SEHNR and CDR2 is FQNEAQ (reference sequence). The V end was cut by 7 bases, the J end by 7 bases, with 19 bases between.

This chain connects TRBV5-1 to TRBJ2-7, with D maybe TRBD2 (5 bases). Per the germline V gene, CDR1 is SGHRS and CDR2 is YFSETQ. This CDR3 region has 17 residues. V lost 0 bases, J lost 5 bases, and 21 bases lay in between. For the CDR3, the DNA is TGCGCCAGCAGCTTGGGTCTGCTAGCTAAGACCCCTGACGAGCAGTACTTC. The encoded protein is CASSLGLLAKTPDEQYF.